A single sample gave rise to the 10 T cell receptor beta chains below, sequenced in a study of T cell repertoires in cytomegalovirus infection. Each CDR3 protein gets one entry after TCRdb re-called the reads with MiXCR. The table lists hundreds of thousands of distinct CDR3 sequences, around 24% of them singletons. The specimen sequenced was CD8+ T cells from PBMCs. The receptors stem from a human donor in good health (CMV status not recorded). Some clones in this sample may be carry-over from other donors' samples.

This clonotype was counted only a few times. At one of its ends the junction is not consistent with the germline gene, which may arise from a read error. In DNA form, the CDR3 reads TGTGCTAGCAGCCCCAACGGGGTTGAGCAGTTCTTC. Protein: CASSPNGVEQFF. The chain links TRBV7-7 to TRBJ2-1; D perhaps matches TRBD2 (5 bases). This CDR3 is built from 12 residues. Germline V gene data show CDR1 as SSHAT and CDR2 as FNYEAQ (reference sequence).

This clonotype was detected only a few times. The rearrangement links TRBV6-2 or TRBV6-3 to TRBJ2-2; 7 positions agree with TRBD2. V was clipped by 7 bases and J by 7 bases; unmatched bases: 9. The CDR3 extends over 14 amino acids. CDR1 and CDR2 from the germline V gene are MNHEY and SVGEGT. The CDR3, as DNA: TGTGCCAGCACCCGCGGGGGATCAAACGGGGAGCTGTTTTTT. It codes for CASTRGGSNGELFF.

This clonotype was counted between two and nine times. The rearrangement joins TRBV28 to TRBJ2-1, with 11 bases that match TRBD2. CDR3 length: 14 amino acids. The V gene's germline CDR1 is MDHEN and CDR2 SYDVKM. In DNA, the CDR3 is TGTTCCACCTCAGGACTAGCGGGCTACAATGAGCAGTTCTTC. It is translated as CSTSGLAGYNEQFF.

The CDR3 DNA sequence: TGCAGCACCTTTACAGGGATGGGGACCGGGGAGCTGTTTTTT. Translation gives CSTFTGMGTGELFF. The chain combines TRBV29-1 with TRBJ2-2; perhaps TRBD1 as D (6 bases). This CDR3 spans 14 amino acids. V was trimmed by 8 bases and J by 5 bases, leaving 18 bases between them. From germline, CDR1 is SQVTM and CDR2 ANQGSEA.

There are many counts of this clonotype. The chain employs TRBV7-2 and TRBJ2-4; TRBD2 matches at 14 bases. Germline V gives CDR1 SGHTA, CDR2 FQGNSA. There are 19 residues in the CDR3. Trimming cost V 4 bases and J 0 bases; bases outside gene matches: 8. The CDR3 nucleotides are TGTGCCAGCAGCTCCTCCGGGACTAGCGGGGGTGTAGCCAAAAACATTCAGTACTTC. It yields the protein CASSSSGTSGGVAKNIQYF.

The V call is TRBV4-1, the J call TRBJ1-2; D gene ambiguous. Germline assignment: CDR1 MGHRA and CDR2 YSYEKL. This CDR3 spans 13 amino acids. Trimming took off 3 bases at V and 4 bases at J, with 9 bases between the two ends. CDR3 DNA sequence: TGCGCCAGCAGCCAGGAAGGGATCTATGGCTACACCTTC. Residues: CASSQEGIYGYTF.

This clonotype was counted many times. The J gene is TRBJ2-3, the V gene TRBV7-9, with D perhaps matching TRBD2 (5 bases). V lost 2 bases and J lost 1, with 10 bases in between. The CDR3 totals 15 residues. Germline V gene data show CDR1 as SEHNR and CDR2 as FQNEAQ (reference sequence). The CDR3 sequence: CASSLYKEGTDTQYF. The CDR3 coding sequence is TGTGCCAGCAGCTTATACAAGGAGGGCACAGATACGCAGTATTTT.

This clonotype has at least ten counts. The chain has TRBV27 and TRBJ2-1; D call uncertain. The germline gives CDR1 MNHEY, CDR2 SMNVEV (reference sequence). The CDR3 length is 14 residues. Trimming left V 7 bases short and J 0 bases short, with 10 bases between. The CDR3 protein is CASKRVSSYNEQFF. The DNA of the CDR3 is TGTGCCAGCAAAAGGGTAAGCTCCTACAATGAGCAGTTCTTC.

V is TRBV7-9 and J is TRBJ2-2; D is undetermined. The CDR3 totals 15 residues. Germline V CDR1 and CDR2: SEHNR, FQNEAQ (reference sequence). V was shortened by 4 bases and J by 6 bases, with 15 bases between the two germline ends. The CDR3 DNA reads TGTGCCAGCAGCTCGGCGGTATCGGGTTCCGGGGAGCTGTTTTTT. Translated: CASSSAVSGSGELFF.

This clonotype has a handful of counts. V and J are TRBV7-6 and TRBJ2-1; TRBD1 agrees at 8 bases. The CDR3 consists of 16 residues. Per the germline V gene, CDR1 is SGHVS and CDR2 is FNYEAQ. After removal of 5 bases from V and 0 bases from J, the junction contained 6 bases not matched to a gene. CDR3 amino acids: CASSIRTGSSYNEQFF. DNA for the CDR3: TGTGCCAGCAGCATAAGGACAGGGAGCTCCTACAATGAGCAGTTCTTC.